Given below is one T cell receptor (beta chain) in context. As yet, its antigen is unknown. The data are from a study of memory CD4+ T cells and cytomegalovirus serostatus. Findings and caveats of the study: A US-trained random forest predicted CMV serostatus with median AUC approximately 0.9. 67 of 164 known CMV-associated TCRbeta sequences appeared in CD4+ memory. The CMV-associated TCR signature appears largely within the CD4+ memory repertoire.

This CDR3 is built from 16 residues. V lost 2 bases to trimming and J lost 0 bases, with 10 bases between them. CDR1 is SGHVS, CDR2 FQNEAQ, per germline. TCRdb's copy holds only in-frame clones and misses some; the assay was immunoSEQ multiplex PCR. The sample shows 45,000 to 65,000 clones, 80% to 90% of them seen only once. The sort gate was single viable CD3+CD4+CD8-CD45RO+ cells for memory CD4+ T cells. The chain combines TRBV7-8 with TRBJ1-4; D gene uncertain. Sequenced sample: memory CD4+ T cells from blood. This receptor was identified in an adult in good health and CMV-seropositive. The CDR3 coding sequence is TGTGCCAGCAGCTTACGCGGGGTTGCAACTAATGAAAAACTGTTTTTT. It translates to CASSLRGVATNEKLFF.